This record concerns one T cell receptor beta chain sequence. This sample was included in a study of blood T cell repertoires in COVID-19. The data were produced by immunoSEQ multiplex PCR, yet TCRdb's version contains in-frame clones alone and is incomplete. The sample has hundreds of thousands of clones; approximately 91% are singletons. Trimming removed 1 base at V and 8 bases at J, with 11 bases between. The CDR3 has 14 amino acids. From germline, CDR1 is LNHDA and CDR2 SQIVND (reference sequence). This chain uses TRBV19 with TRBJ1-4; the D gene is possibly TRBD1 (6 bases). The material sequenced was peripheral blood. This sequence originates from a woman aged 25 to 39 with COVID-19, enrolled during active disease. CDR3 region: CASSIVAGDEKLFF. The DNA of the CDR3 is TGTGCCAGTAGTATAGTGGCAGGGGACGAAAAACTGTTTTTT.